These 30 T cell receptor beta chains originate from one sample sequenced in a study of cytomegalovirus exposure and HLA in healthy donors. PCR amplification relied on 60 Vbeta primers (plus 13 Jbeta primers). Libraries were prepared by immunoSEQ multiplex PCR; TCRdb keeps only in-frame clonotypes and omits some of them. The sample yields about 110,000 clones, 70% to 85% seen once. Sequenced input: PBMCs. The receptors were gathered from a young man in good health and CMV-seropositive.

The V gene is TRBV5-1, the J gene TRBJ2-5; tentatively, D is TRBD2 (7 bases). Trimming cost V 4 bases and J 5 bases, with 15 bases left between them. The CDR3 is made up of 14 amino acids. Germline V CDR1 and CDR2: SGHRS, YFSETQ. The CDR3 loop reads CASSPRGGAETQYF. DNA of the CDR3: TGCGCCAGCAGCCCGAGAGGGGGGGCCGAGACCCAGTACTTC.

The rearrangement joins TRBV11-2 to TRBJ2-1; 10 nucleotides line up with TRBD2. V trimming: 4 bases; J trimming: 5 bases; junction bases outside the gene matches: 8. The CDR3 sequence is 16 residues long. Germline CDR1 is SGHAT and CDR2 is FQNNGV. The CDR3 sequence: CASSSIAGGTHNEQFF. The CDR3, as DNA: TGTGCCAGCAGCTCTATAGCGGGGGGAACCCACAATGAGCAGTTCTTC. Full variable domain (outside the CDR3, taken from reference TRBV11-2 and TRBJ2-1): EAGVAQSPRYKIIEKRQSVAFWCNPISGHATLYWYQQILGQGPKLLIQFQNNGVVDDSQLPKDRFSAERLKGVDSTLKIQPAKLEDSAVYLCASSSIAGGTHNEQFFGPGTRLTVL.

V and J are TRBV25-1 and TRBJ1-2, with unresolved D. CDR3 length equals 12 residues. In germline, CDR1 is MGHDK, CDR2 SYGVNS. V lost 8 bases, J lost 7 bases, and 14 bases lay in between. The CDR3 DNA reads TGTGCCAGCTCGTACACTTCTAGTGGCTACACCTTC. Its protein product is CASSYTSSGYTF.

About this clone: One junction end disagrees with the germline gene, perhaps due to a read error. V gene TRBV7-9 combines with J gene TRBJ2-3; TRBD2 matches at 8 bases. Germline V CDR1 and CDR2: SEHNR, FQNEAQ (reference sequence). The CDR3 consists of 17 residues. This CDR3 reads CSSSPYSGVVQGDTQYF. The CDR3 nucleotides read TGTTCCAGCAGCCCCTATAGCGGGGTAGTTCAAGGAGATACGCAGTATTTT.

This clone was counted between two and nine times. V gene TRBV5-4 combines with J gene TRBJ2-3, with D perhaps TRBD2 (7 bases). V lost 3 bases and J lost 0, with 11 bases in between. CDR3 length equals 15 residues. Germline CDR1 is SGHNT and CDR2 is YYREEE (reference sequence). CDR3 region: CASSSGGLSTDTQYF. In nucleotides, the CDR3 is TGTGCCAGCAGCTCCGGGGGGCTTAGCACAGATACGCAGTATTTT.

This clone came up once. This sequence joins TRBV18 and TRBJ1-3; D gene uncertain. The CDR3 contains 16 residues. Trimming stripped 3 bases from V and 3 bases from J, with 15 bases between. The germline V gene encodes CDR1 KGHSH and CDR2 LQKENI. The chain's CDR3 is CASSPYDSTNGNTIYF. In DNA form, the CDR3 reads TGTGCCAGCTCACCGTACGATTCGACAAATGGAAACACCATATATTTT.

This clone was seen a few times. With a far larger clone one base away, a read error is the likely cause. The chain combines TRBV5-4 with TRBJ2-2, with TRBD2 identical over 8 bases. The CDR3 loop spans 18 amino acids. The ends lost 0 bases at V and 0 bases at J; junction bases unmatched: 7. CDR1 SGHNT and CDR2 YYREEE come from the germline V gene (reference sequence). The CDR3 sequence is CASSLASGGPTNTGELFF. DNA of the CDR3: TGTGCCAGCAGCTTGGCATCGGGGGGGCCTACGAACACCGGGGAGCTGTTTTTT.

The chain employs TRBV28 and TRBJ1-6; no firm D call. The CDR3 is made up of 14 amino acids. V was pared by 4 bases and J by 8 bases, with 12 bases between. Germline CDR1 MDHEN, CDR2 SYDVKM. CDR3 residues: CASSWVARDSPLHF. For the CDR3, the DNA is TGTGCCAGCAGTTGGGTGGCACGGGATTCACCCCTCCACTTT.

The rearrangement joins TRBV4-3 to TRBJ2-7; 10 positions match TRBD2. V lost 0 bases to trimming and J lost 0 bases; unmatched junction nucleotides: 8. Germline V gene sequence: CDR1 LGHNA, CDR2 YSLEER. The CDR3 loop spans 18 amino acids. The CDR3 region has the DNA TGCGCCAGCAGCCAAGAAATAGCGGGGGGTCCTAGCTCCTACGAGCAGTACTTC. Amino acid sequence: CASSQEIAGGPSSYEQYF.

Concerning this clone: Other DNA sequences of this sample code for an identical CDR3. The rearrangement links TRBV19 to TRBJ1-1; 9 positions match TRBD1. V was pared by 6 bases and J by 5 bases, with 7 bases of the junction left unmatched. The V gene's germline CDR1 is LNHDA and CDR2 SQIVND (reference sequence). This CDR3 has 14 residues. For the CDR3, the DNA is TGTGCCAGTAGCACTGGGACAGGGCGGACTGAAGCTTTCTTT. Its protein product is CASSTGTGRTEAFF. Full variable domain (outside the CDR3, taken from reference TRBV19 and TRBJ1-1): DGGITQSPKYLFRKEGQNVTLSCEQNLNHDAMYWYRQDPGQGLRLIYYSQIVNDFQKGDIAEGYSVSREKKESFPLTVTSAQKNPTAFYLCASSTGTGRTEAFFGQGTRLTVV.

J is TRBJ2-1 and V is TRBV5-5; unclear D gene. Germline lookup yields CDR1 SGHKS and CDR2 YYEKEE (reference sequence). V was trimmed by 0 bases and J by 5 bases, leaving 6 bases between them. This CDR3 spans 13 amino acids. The CDR3 here is CASSLGANNEQFF. The CDR3 nucleotides are TGTGCCAGCAGCTTGGGTGCTAACAATGAGCAGTTCTTC.

The chain links TRBV10-1 to TRBJ2-1; 7 bases map to TRBD1. CDR3 size: 14 residues. Per germline, CDR1 WNHNN and CDR2 SYGVQD (reference sequence). Trimming took 1 base from V and 4 from J; bases not matched to a gene: 1. This CDR3 is CASSEYRGYNEQFF. CDR3 nucleotides: TGCGCCAGCAGTGAGTACAGGGGATACAATGAGCAGTTCTTC.

This clone was detected only a few times. The genes are TRBV11-3 and TRBJ2-5, with 9 nucleotides matching TRBD1. Germline V CDR1 and CDR2: SGHNT, YENEEA. Germline trimming cut 0 bases from V and 2 bases from J; bases unmatched to any gene: 16. The CDR3 sequence is 20 residues long. The CDR3 here is CASSLEDRGRMFLQQETQYF. The CDR3 region has the DNA TGTGCCAGCAGCTTAGAGGACAGGGGCAGAATGTTTCTGCAACAAGAGACCCAGTACTTC.

The chain combines TRBV29-1 with TRBJ2-3, with a tentative D call TRBD1 (5 bases). V lost 4 bases, J lost 8 bases, and 10 bases lay in between. CDR3 length: 11 residues. Germline-derived CDR1 and CDR2 are SQVTM and ANQGSEA. Here the CDR3 reads CSVVIGATQYF. Here the CDR3 DNA reads TGCAGCGTTGTCATAGGGGCTACGCAGTATTTT.

V usage is TRBV5-6 and J usage is TRBJ1-2; 8 nucleotides line up with TRBD1. The length of the CDR3 is 14 residues. Germline CDR1 reads SGHDT; CDR2 reads YYEEEE. V shed 1 base, J shed 4 bases, and the junction held 3 bases outside the gene matches. The CDR3: CASSLRQGSYGYTF. The CDR3, as DNA: TGTGCCAGCAGCTTGAGACAGGGGTCCTATGGCTACACCTTC. The complete variable domain, with remaining parts taken from reference TRBV5-6 and TRBJ1-2, reads DAGVTQSPTHLIKTRGQQVTLRCSPKSGHDTVSWYQQALGQGPQFIFQYYEEEERQRGNFPDRFSGHQFPNYSSELNVNALLLGDSALYLCASSLRQGSYGYTFGSGTRLTVV.

This rearrangement joins TRBV5-1 to TRBJ1-2; 7 nucleotides line up with TRBD1. The CDR3 totals 15 residues. CDR1 is SGHRS, CDR2 YFSETQ, per germline. V gave up 3 bases and J gave up 0 bases; unmatched junction bases: 5. The CDR3 sequence: CASSYTGDPNYGYTF. In nucleotides, the CDR3 is TGCGCCAGCAGCTACACAGGGGATCCTAACTATGGCTACACCTTC.

In the case of this clone: The junction departs from the called germline gene at one end, perhaps through a read error. The chain links TRBV7-9 to TRBJ1-4; 7 positions match TRBD1. This CDR3 comprises 15 residues. CDR1 is SEHNR and CDR2 is FQNEAQ in the germline V gene (reference sequence). For the CDR3, the DNA is TGTTCCAGCAGCTGGGGGGACAGCCATAATGAAAAACTGTTTTTT. Amino acid sequence: CSSSWGDSHNEKLFF.

A single count supports this clone. V and J are TRBV11-1 and TRBJ2-5, with D uncertain. The CDR3 contains 12 residues. CDR1 and CDR2 (germline): SGHAT, FQDESV (reference sequence). With 2 bases removed from V and 4 bases from J, the gap between germline ends came to 5 bases. Here the CDR3 reads CASSLNRETQYF. The CDR3 DNA is TGTGCCAGCAGCTTAAACAGAGAGACCCAGTACTTC.

V gene TRBV5-4 combines with J gene TRBJ2-5; the match to TRBD1 covers 7 bases. Germline trimming cut 5 bases from V and 6 bases from J; bases unmatched to any gene: 13. CDR1 is SGHNT and CDR2 is YYREEE in the germline V gene (reference sequence). CDR3 length: 15 residues. CDR3 residues: CASRRTGRGLKTQYF. Here the CDR3 DNA reads TGTGCCAGCAGACGGACAGGACGGGGTTTAAAGACCCAGTACTTC.

This rearrangement joins TRBV2 to TRBJ2-1; weak D call: TRBD1 (5 bases). V was cut by 2 bases and J by 7 bases, with 12 bases left in between. Per germline, CDR1 SNHLY and CDR2 FYNNEI. The CDR3 is 14 amino acids. Written as DNA, the CDR3 is TGTGCCAGCAGTGAAAGGGGCAGTAAGAATGAGCAGTTCTTC. It encodes CASSERGSKNEQFF.

The chain uses TRBV19 and TRBJ1-1; TRBD1 aligns across 9 bases. J lost 1 base, V lost 8 bases, and 2 bases had no gene match. This CDR3 spans 13 amino acids. Germline V gene sequence: CDR1 LNHDA, CDR2 SQIVND (reference sequence). The CDR3 DNA reads TGTGCCAGTGGGACAGGGAGGAACACTGAAGCTTTCTTT. It translates to CASGTGRNTEAFF.

The rearrangement links TRBV10-2 to TRBJ2-7, with 8 positions matching TRBD2. Germline lookup yields CDR1 WSHSY and CDR2 SAAADI. V lost 6 bases and J lost 2; bases outside the gene matches: 3. CDR3 length: 13 residues. CDR3 sequence reads: CASSPGGAYEQYF. The DNA for the CDR3 is TGCGCCAGCAGCCCCGGGGGGGCCTACGAGCAGTACTTC.

The chain employs TRBV10-3 and TRBJ2-7, with 12 positions matching TRBD1. This CDR3 has 16 amino acids. The germline CDR1 and CDR2 sequences are ENHRY and SYGVKD. The junction had 10 bases not matched to a gene; V was cut back by 6 bases and J by 4 bases. CDR3 sequence reads: CAIRGQGARAFYEQYF. Written as DNA, the CDR3 is TGTGCCATCAGGGGACAGGGGGCGAGGGCTTTTTACGAGCAGTACTTC.

The chain couples TRBV30 to TRBJ1-3; D is ambiguous. The germline V and J ends were trimmed by 4 bases and 0 bases, with 13 bases remaining between them. The germline gives CDR1 GTSNPN, CDR2 SVGIG (reference sequence). The CDR3 length is 15 residues. The CDR3: CAWTRLTSSGNTIYF. CDR3 coding DNA: TGTGCCTGGACGAGACTGACCTCCTCTGGAAACACCATATATTTT.

The CDR3 sequence: CASSPVGGNYGYTF. The DNA for the CDR3 is TGTGCCAGCAGTCCAGTCGGGGGGAACTATGGCTACACCTTC. The gene calls are TRBV25-1 and TRBJ1-2; D is perhaps TRBD1 (5 bases). This CDR3 is 14 amino acids long. The V gene's germline CDR1 is MGHDK and CDR2 SYGVNS. V lost 5 bases, J lost 2 bases, and 12 bases lay in between.

For the CDR3, the DNA is TGTGCCATCAGTGTTAACAGCCGGACAGATACGCAGTATTTT. Residues: CAISVNSRTDTQYF. V and J are TRBV10-3 and TRBJ2-3; no reliable D call. In germline, CDR1 is ENHRY, CDR2 SYGVKD. V gave up 4 bases and J gave up 3 bases, with 11 bases separating them. This CDR3 is 14 amino acids long.

This clone was counted only a few times. The rearrangement joins TRBV19 to TRBJ1-1; 9 positions agree with TRBD1. The CDR3 is 15 amino acids. Germline loops: CDR1 LNHDA, CDR2 SQIVND (reference sequence). V lost 6 bases and J lost 4; bases outside the gene matches: 9. As DNA, the CDR3 is TGTGCCAGTAGCCCGGGGGACAGGGATGGCACTGAAGCTTTCTTT. Protein: CASSPGDRDGTEAFF.

In its sample, this clone was seen a few times. The chain recombines TRBV7-3 with TRBJ2-5; TRBD2 matches at 10 bases. Germline trimming cut 6 bases from V and 3 bases from J; bases unmatched to any gene: 10. CDR1 is SGHTA, CDR2 FQGTGA, per germline. This CDR3 is built from 16 residues. In DNA form, the CDR3 reads TGTGCCAGCAGTTCAGCGGGGGGGCCCTATGAAGAGACCCAGTACTTC. As protein: CASSSAGGPYEETQYF.

V usage is TRBV7-2 and J usage is TRBJ2-5, with 8 bases fitting TRBD1. V lost 5 bases and J lost 7; bases outside the gene matches: 6. CDR3 length: 13 residues. CDR1 is SGHTA, CDR2 FQGNSA, per germline. The chain's CDR3 is CASSTGQGGTQYF. The CDR3 DNA reads as TGTGCCAGCAGCACCGGACAGGGCGGGACCCAGTACTTC.

This clone came up a few times. The chain recombines TRBV4-3 with TRBJ1-4; D call uncertain. CDR1 is LGHNA, CDR2 YSLEER, per germline. With 0 bases removed from V and 0 bases from J, the gap between germline ends came to 8 bases. The CDR3 has 16 amino acids. CDR3 amino acids: CASSQEMAATNEKLFF. CDR3 in DNA: TGCGCCAGCAGCCAAGAAATGGCGGCAACTAATGAAAAACTGTTTTTT.